What follows are 8 T cell receptor beta chains derived from one specimen sequenced in a study of identical twins. TCRdb redid the calling of the 5' RACE reads with MiXCR, one entry per CDR3 protein. This sample carries about 240,000 distinct CDR3 sequences, roughly 13% of them seen once, and the ten largest clones take about 4.1%. These data also formed part of another study, on yellow fever vaccine responses in identical twins.

The sequenced material came from memory (CD45RO+) T cells sorted from blood. These TCRs come from a woman aged 18-29 years in good health.

The rearrangement uses TRBV7-2 and TRBJ2-1, with 7 bases that match TRBD2. CDR1 is SGHTA, CDR2 FQGNSA, per germline. J was trimmed by 10 bases and V by 5 bases; bases with no gene match: 11. The CDR3 length is 14 residues. The CDR3 DNA is TGTGCCAGCAGCCCCGCCCCGGCGGGGGTGGAGCAGTTCTTC. Translated, it gives CASSPAPAGVEQFF.

There are a few counts of this clonotype. The chain links TRBV11-2 to TRBJ1-2; D ambiguous. V was trimmed by 5 bases and J by 4 bases, leaving 14 bases between them. The germline V gene has CDR1 SGHAT and CDR2 FQNNGV. This CDR3 has 14 amino acids. The CDR3 region has the DNA TGTGCCAGCAGCCCTGACGGGCGTGGCTATGGCTACACCTTC. As protein: CASSPDGRGYGYTF.

This clonotype was observed at least ten times. The V and J genes are TRBV28 and TRBJ2-1, with D uncertain. V was shortened by 6 bases and J by 3 bases, with 6 bases between the two germline ends. Germline assignment: CDR1 MDHEN and CDR2 SYDVKM. This CDR3 is built from 12 residues. The CDR3 sequence is CASSLGYNEQFF. The CDR3 DNA follows: TGTGCCAGCAGCTTGGGCTACAATGAGCAGTTCTTC.

This chain uses TRBV6-5 with TRBJ2-7; the match to TRBD1 covers 10 bases. Germline V gene sequence: CDR1 MNHEY, CDR2 SVGAGI. The CDR3 runs to 14 residues. V shed 7 bases, J shed 3 bases, and the junction held 6 bases outside the gene matches. The CDR3, as DNA: TGTGCCAGCAAGTTTTGGACAGGGGGCTACGAGCAGTACTTC. It translates to CASKFWTGGYEQYF.

The rearrangement uses TRBV14 and TRBJ2-1; 9 bases map to TRBD2. The CDR3 covers 17 residues. With V trimmed by 2 bases and J by 6 bases, 11 bases remained unmatched. From germline, CDR1 is SGHDN and CDR2 FVKESK. As DNA, the CDR3 is TGTGCCAGCAGCCAAACCCTAGCGGGATTTTCTCTCAATGAGCAGTTCTTC. It translates to CASSQTLAGFSLNEQFF.

The table lists this clonotype with a few counts. The CDR3 reads CASSQPVGGNTGELFF. The CDR3, as DNA: TGTGCCAGCAGCCAACCCGTTGGGGGGAACACCGGGGAGCTGTTTTTT. The chain is built from TRBV3-1 and TRBJ2-2; possibly TRBD1 or TRBD2 for D (5 bases each). Trimming took off 2 bases at V and 1 base at J, with 11 bases between the two ends. CDR1 LGHDT and CDR2 YNNKEL come from the germline V gene (reference sequence). This CDR3 has 16 amino acids.

This clonotype was picked up a small number of times. This chain uses TRBV6-2 or TRBV6-3 with TRBJ2-2; a weak D match, TRBD1 (5 bases). With 7 bases removed from V and 0 bases from J, the gap between germline ends came to 9 bases. CDR1 and CDR2 (germline): MNHEY, SVGEGT. The CDR3 is 14 residues long. The CDR3 loop is CASMGRANTGELFF. The CDR3 region has the DNA TGTGCCAGCATGGGCAGGGCGAACACCGGGGAGCTGTTTTTT.

V is TRBV15 and J is TRBJ2-2; D ambiguous. CDR1 is LNHNV, CDR2 YYDKDF, per germline (reference sequence). Trimming pared 0 bases from V and 5 bases from J, leaving 10 bases between. CDR3 length equals 15 residues. In nucleotides, the CDR3 is TGTGCCACCAGCAGAGATTTTCTGGGGACCGGGGAGCTGTTTTTT. This sequence encodes CATSRDFLGTGELFF.